These 25 T cell receptor beta chains were all obtained from the same sample, sequenced in a study of blood T cell repertoires in COVID-19. Clones were sequenced by immunoSEQ multiplex PCR, and TCRdb holds only the in-frame ones, with some missing. The profile covers some 270,000 clones, with roughly 89% appearing a single time and roughly 1.4% taken by the ten largest. The sequencing sample was made of peripheral blood. The source is a woman in her thirties or forties who had recovered from COVID-19.

The V call is TRBV19, the J call TRBJ2-5, with D perhaps matching TRBD1 (6 bases). V lost 4 bases and J 1 base, leaving 7 bases between the germline ends. In germline, CDR1 is LNHDA, CDR2 SQIVND (reference sequence). This CDR3 region has 13 residues. The CDR3 region is CASSRQAQETQYF. The DNA for the CDR3 is TGTGCCAGTAGTAGACAGGCCCAAGAGACCCAGTACTTC.

The V gene is TRBV27, the J gene TRBJ2-2, with 7 bases matching TRBD1. V shed 5 bases and J 6 bases; nucleotides not matched to a gene: 9. Germline lookup yields CDR1 MNHEY and CDR2 SMNVEV (reference sequence). This CDR3 is built from 15 residues. The CDR3 spells CASSRQGVVAGELFF. The CDR3 coding sequence is TGTGCCAGCAGTCGCCAGGGGGTAGTGGCCGGGGAGCTGTTTTTT.

The V call is TRBV7-6, the J call TRBJ1-1; D remains unclear. Trimming removed 5 bases from V and 7 bases from J, with 11 bases in between. This CDR3 contains 12 residues. Germline V lookup: CDR1 SGHVS, CDR2 FNYEAQ. Written as DNA, the CDR3 is TGTGCCAGCAGCGCTTCCTCGGGTGAAGCTTTCTTT. This encodes CASSASSGEAFF.

This rearrangement joins TRBV5-1 to TRBJ1-6, with 8 bases matching TRBD1. The CDR3 runs to 17 residues. Looked up from germline, CDR1 is SGHRS and CDR2 is YFSETQ. The J segment lost 0 bases and the V segment lost 1 base, leaving 3 bases of the junction unmatched. The CDR3 here is CASSLWTGSSYNSPLHF. DNA for the CDR3: TGCGCCAGCAGCTTGTGGACAGGGAGCTCCTATAATTCACCCCTCCACTTT.

J is TRBJ2-3 and V is TRBV10-3; weak D call: TRBD2 (6 bases). V gave up 10 bases and J gave up 2 bases, with 19 bases separating them. The CDR3 is 15 residues long. Germline CDR1 and CDR2: ENHRY and SYGVKD. In nucleotides, the CDR3 is TGTGCCACCGACCCCGGGACTGACATCACAGATACGCAGTATTTT. This gives the protein CATDPGTDITDTQYF.

V and J are TRBV30 and TRBJ1-6; no firm D call. V lost 5 bases and J 0 bases, leaving 8 bases between the germline ends. This CDR3 contains 14 residues. Germline assignment: CDR1 GTSNPN and CDR2 SVGIG (reference sequence). The CDR3 region is CAWQVGSYNSPLHF. CDR3 DNA: TGTGCCTGGCAGGTCGGCTCCTATAATTCACCCCTCCACTTT. Together with reference TRBV30 and TRBJ1-6, the CDR3 gives the full variable domain: SQTIHQWPATLVQPVGSPLSLECTVEGTSNPNLYWYRQAAGRGLQLLFYSVGIGQISSEVPQNLSASRPQDRQFILSSKKLLLSDSGFYLCAWQVGSYNSPLHFGNGTRLTVT.

Here the CDR3 reads CASTLQGAFRGNTIYF. The CDR3 DNA reads TGTGCCAGCACCTTACAGGGGGCCTTTCGGGGAAACACCATATATTTT. The rearrangement uses TRBV28 and TRBJ1-3; TRBD1 agrees at 9 bases. CDR1 is MDHEN, CDR2 SYDVKM, per germline. Trimming took 7 bases from V and 4 from J; bases not matched to a gene: 11. This CDR3 contains 16 residues.

The chain links TRBV10-3 to TRBJ1-6; D ambiguous. V lost 5 bases and J 9 bases, leaving 11 bases between the germline ends. The CDR3 totals 13 residues. Germline loops: CDR1 ENHRY, CDR2 SYGVKD. CDR3 sequence reads: CAISNDEISPLHF. In nucleotides, the CDR3 is TGTGCCATCAGTAACGATGAGATTTCACCCCTCCACTTT.

The chain links TRBV5-4 to TRBJ2-6; D is undetermined. Germline CDR1 and CDR2: SGHNT and YYREEE (reference sequence). This CDR3 spans 15 amino acids. Trimming shortened V by 4 bases and J by 0 bases, and 8 bases separated the two germline ends. The CDR3 sequence is CASSREPSGANVLTF. In nucleotides, the CDR3 is TGTGCCAGCAGCCGCGAGCCCTCTGGGGCCAACGTCCTGACTTTC. Looking up the rest from reference TRBV5-4 and TRBJ2-6 gives the full variable domain: ETGVTQSPTHLIKTRGQQVTLRCSSQSGHNTVSWYQQALGQGPQFIFQYYREEENGRGNFPPRFSGLQFPNYSSELNVNALELDDSALYLCASSREPSGANVLTFGAGSRLTVL.

This chain connects TRBV2 to TRBJ1-5; tentatively, D is TRBD1 (5 bases). V was trimmed by 5 bases and J by 5 bases, leaving 13 bases between them. This CDR3 spans 14 amino acids. CDR1 SNHLY and CDR2 FYNNEI come from the germline V gene. The CDR3 protein is CASSWGSRDQPQHF. The CDR3 region has the DNA TGTGCCAGCAGTTGGGGCAGCCGAGATCAGCCCCAGCATTTT. The full variable domain, its missing parts supplied by reference TRBV2 and TRBJ1-5, is EPEVTQTPSHQVTQMGQEVILRCVPISNHLYFYWYRQILGQKVEFLVSFYNNEISEKSEIFDDQFSVERPDGSNFTLKIRSTKLEDSAMYFCASSWGSRDQPQHFGDGTRLSIL.

The chain carries TRBV30 and TRBJ1-2; perhaps TRBD1 as D (6 bases). The CDR3 sequence is 13 residues long. Trimming pared 0 bases from V and 6 bases from J, leaving 11 bases between. Germline values: CDR1 GTSNPN, CDR2 SVGIG (reference sequence). The CDR3 loop reads CAWSVQGGDGYTF. DNA for the CDR3: TGTGCCTGGAGTGTACAGGGAGGGGATGGCTACACCTTC. The entire variable domain, with the rest obtained from reference TRBV30 and TRBJ1-2, is as follows: SQTIHQWPATLVQPVGSPLSLECTVEGTSNPNLYWYRQAAGRGLQLLFYSVGIGQISSEVPQNLSASRPQDRQFILSSKKLLLSDSGFYLCAWSVQGGDGYTFGSGTRLTVV.

The rearrangement uses TRBV18 and TRBJ2-2; 9 bases match TRBD1. The trim removed 3 bases at V and 5 bases at J, leaving 7 bases unmatched. Germline loops: CDR1 KGHSH, CDR2 LQKENI. There are 16 residues in the CDR3. Here the CDR3 reads CASSPPGTGSTGELFF. The CDR3, as DNA: TGTGCCAGCTCACCGCCCGGGACAGGGAGTACCGGGGAGCTGTTTTTT.

This clone was seen a single time. V usage is TRBV20-1 and J usage is TRBJ1-5; TRBD1 might be the D (5 bases). The CDR3 extends over 11 amino acids. Trimming removed 6 bases from V and 4 bases from J, with 7 bases in between. In germline, CDR1 is DFQATT, CDR2 SNEGSKA (reference sequence). The CDR3 DNA is TGCAGTGCCCAGGGAAATCAGCCCCAGCATTTT. Translating gives CSAQGNQPQHF.

The V and J genes are TRBV12-3 or TRBV12-4 and TRBJ1-1; D perhaps matches TRBD1 (5 bases). V shed 7 bases and J shed 6 bases, with 12 bases lying between them. The CDR3 is 12 amino acids. CDR3 region: CASTSGFAEAFF. In DNA, the CDR3 is TGTGCCAGCACCTCAGGGTTCGCTGAAGCTTTCTTT.

The rearrangement links TRBV7-8 to TRBJ2-1, with D possibly matching TRBD1 (6 bases). The V and J ends lost 2 bases and 0 bases respectively, with 8 bases between them. Germline V gene sequence: CDR1 SGHVS, CDR2 FQNEAQ. This CDR3 spans 15 amino acids. The CDR3 DNA reads TGTGCCAGCAGCTTAAGAGGGGGCTCCTACAATGAGCAGTTCTTC. Protein product: CASSLRGGSYNEQFF.

The CDR3 DNA reads as TGTGCCAGCAGCGCGGTGAGTGGCACAACCTATCAGCCCCAGCATTTT. Translated, it gives CASSAVSGTTYQPQHF. The rearrangement joins TRBV5-5 to TRBJ1-5; D is undetermined. V lost 4 bases and J lost 5, with 19 bases in between. The CDR3 length is 16 residues. CDR1 is SGHKS and CDR2 is YYEKEE in the germline V gene (reference sequence).

The CDR3 bases are TGTGCCAGCAGCCAAGCAGTGGGGACAGAGACTAGCAATCAGCCCCAGCATTTT. Translating it yields CASSQAVGTETSNQPQHF. The gene calls are TRBV4-2 and TRBJ1-5, with 7 bases that match TRBD1. J lost 0 bases, V lost 1 base, and 9 bases had no gene match. The CDR3 length is 18 residues. Germline CDR1 LGHNA, CDR2 YNFKEQ.

The CDR3 DNA is TGTGCCATCAGCACTACAGGGGGCGACGGTCAGCCCCAGCATTTT. Encoded protein: CAISTTGGDGQPQHF. The gene calls are TRBV10-3 and TRBJ1-5; TRBD1 agrees at 9 bases. CDR3 length equals 15 residues. The germline V gene encodes CDR1 ENHRY and CDR2 SYGVKD. Unmatched junction bases numbered 9, after V lost 6 bases and J lost 6 bases.

V usage is TRBV19 and J usage is TRBJ1-2, with 12 bases lining up with TRBD1. Germline values: CDR1 LNHDA, CDR2 SQIVND (reference sequence). The CDR3 is 15 amino acids. The V gene end was trimmed by 4 bases and the J gene end by 8 bases; junction bases not matched to a gene: 8. The CDR3 DNA reads as TGTGCCAGTAGTACCCAGGGACAGGGGGCCCGAGGCTACACCTTC. This translates into CASSTQGQGARGYTF.

V and J are TRBV6-2 or TRBV6-3 and TRBJ1-1, with D hard to call. The CDR3 has 16 residues. Trimming stripped 6 bases from V and 0 bases from J, with 17 bases between. Germline lookup yields CDR1 MNHEY and CDR2 SVGEGT. CDR3 bases: TGTGCCAGCAGCCTGGGCCGGCGAAACTTGAACACTGAAGCTTTCTTT. This translates into CASSLGRRNLNTEAFF.

The J gene is TRBJ1-2, the V gene TRBV9, with D possibly matching TRBD1 (6 bases). From germline, CDR1 is SGDLS and CDR2 YYNGEE. The CDR3 is 15 amino acids. With 4 bases removed from V and 5 bases from J, the gap between germline ends came to 18 bases. CDR3 bases: TGTGCCAGCAGCCCCCGTGGGGGGGCGCATTATGGCTACACCTTC. Amino acids: CASSPRGGAHYGYTF.

The chain has TRBV25-1 and TRBJ1-1; D uncertain. Between the trimmed V and J ends, which lost 3 bases and 5 bases, there was a span of 16 bases. The V gene's germline CDR1 is MGHDK and CDR2 SYGVNS. The CDR3 sequence is 15 residues long. Written as DNA, the CDR3 is TGTGCCAGCAGTGATTCGGGCGGGGTAGAAACTGAAGCTTTCTTT. Translation: CASSDSGGVETEAFF. The variable domain in full, with the rest retrieved from reference TRBV25-1 and TRBJ1-1, is EADIYQTPRYLVIGTGKKITLECSQTMGHDKMYWYQQDPGMELHLIHYSYGVNSTEKGDLSSESTVSRIRTEHFPLTLESARPSHTSQYLCASSDSGGVETEAFFGQGTRLTVV.

The V gene is TRBV14, the J gene TRBJ2-7; 10 bases line up with TRBD2. Looked up from germline, CDR1 is SGHDN and CDR2 is FVKESK. J was trimmed by 2 bases and V by 4 bases; bases with no gene match: 5. CDR3 size: 15 residues. The CDR3 spells CASSPGLAEAYEQYF. CDR3 sequence (DNA): TGTGCCAGCAGCCCAGGACTAGCGGAGGCCTACGAGCAGTACTTC.

The chain recombines TRBV9 with TRBJ2-1; D gene unclear. Deletions cut 0 bases from V and 0 bases from J, with 7 bases between. There are 15 residues in the CDR3. The germline CDR1 and CDR2 sequences are SGDLS and YYNGEE. This CDR3 reads CASSVAPSSYNEQFF. The CDR3 DNA follows: TGTGCCAGCAGCGTAGCCCCGAGCTCCTACAATGAGCAGTTCTTC.

The chain is built from TRBV19 and TRBJ2-4; 10 bases match TRBD2. The CDR3 sequence is 16 residues long. Losses at the gene ends were 6 bases for V and 3 bases for J; bases not matched to a gene: 8. CDR1 is LNHDA and CDR2 is SQIVND in the germline V gene (reference sequence). In nucleotides, the CDR3 is TGTGCCAGTAGCGTCAACAGCGGGGGGGGCAAAAACATTCAGTACTTC. It translates to CASSVNSGGGKNIQYF.